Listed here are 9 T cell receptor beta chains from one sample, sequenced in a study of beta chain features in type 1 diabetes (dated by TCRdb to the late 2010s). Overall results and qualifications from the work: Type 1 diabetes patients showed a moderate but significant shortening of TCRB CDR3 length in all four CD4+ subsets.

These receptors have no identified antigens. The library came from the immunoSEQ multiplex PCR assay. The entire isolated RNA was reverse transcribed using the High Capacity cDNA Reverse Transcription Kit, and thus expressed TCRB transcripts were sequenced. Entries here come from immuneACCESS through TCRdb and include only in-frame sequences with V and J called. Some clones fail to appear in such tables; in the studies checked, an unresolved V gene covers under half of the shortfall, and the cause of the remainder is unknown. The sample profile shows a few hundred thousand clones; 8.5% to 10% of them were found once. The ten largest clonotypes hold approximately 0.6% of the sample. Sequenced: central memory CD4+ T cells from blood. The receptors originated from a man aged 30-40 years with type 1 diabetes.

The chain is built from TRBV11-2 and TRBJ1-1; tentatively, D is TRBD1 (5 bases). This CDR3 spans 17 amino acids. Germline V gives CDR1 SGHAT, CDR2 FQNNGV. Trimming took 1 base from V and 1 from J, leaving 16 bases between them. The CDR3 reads CASSLGSRVIANTEAFF. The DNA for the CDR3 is TGTGCCAGCAGCTTAGGGTCCAGGGTAATCGCGAACACTGAAGCTTTCTTT.

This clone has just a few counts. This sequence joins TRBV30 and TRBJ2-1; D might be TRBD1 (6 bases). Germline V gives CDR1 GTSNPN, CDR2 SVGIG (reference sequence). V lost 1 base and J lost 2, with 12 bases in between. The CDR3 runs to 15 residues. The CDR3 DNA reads TGTGCCTGGAGTGGACAGGTAGGGGCCTACAATGAGCAGTTCTTC. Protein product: CAWSGQVGAYNEQFF. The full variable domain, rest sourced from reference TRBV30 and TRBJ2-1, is SQTIHQWPATLVQPVGSPLSLECTVEGTSNPNLYWYRQAAGRGLQLLFYSVGIGQISSEVPQNLSASRPQDRQFILSSKKLLLSDSGFYLCAWSGQVGAYNEQFFGPGTRLTVL.

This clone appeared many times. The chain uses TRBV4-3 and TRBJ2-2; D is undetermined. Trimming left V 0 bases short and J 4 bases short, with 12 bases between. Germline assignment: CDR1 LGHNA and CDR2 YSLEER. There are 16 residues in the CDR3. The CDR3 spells CASSQDYLATTGELFF. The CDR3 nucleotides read TGCGCCAGCAGCCAAGATTATCTCGCAACCACCGGGGAGCTGTTTTTT.

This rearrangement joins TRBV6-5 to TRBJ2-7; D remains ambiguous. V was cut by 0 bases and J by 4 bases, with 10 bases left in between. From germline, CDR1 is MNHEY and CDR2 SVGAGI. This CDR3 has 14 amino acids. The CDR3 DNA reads TGTGCCAGCAGTTACTCCCGTCGATGGTACGAGCAGTACTTC. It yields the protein CASSYSRRWYEQYF.

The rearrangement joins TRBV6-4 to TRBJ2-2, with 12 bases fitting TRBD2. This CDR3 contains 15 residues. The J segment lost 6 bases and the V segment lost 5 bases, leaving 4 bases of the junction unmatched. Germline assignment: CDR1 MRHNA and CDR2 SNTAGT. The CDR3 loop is CASSSGLAGAGELFF. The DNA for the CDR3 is TGTGCCAGCAGTTCGGGACTAGCGGGTGCCGGGGAGCTGTTTTTT.

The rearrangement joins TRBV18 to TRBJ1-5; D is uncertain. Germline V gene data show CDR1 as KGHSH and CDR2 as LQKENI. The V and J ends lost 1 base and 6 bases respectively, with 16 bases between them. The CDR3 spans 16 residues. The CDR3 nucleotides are TGTGCCAGCTCACCACGGCTCGTGCAGAGGGTTCAGCCCCAGCATTTT. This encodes CASSPRLVQRVQPQHF.

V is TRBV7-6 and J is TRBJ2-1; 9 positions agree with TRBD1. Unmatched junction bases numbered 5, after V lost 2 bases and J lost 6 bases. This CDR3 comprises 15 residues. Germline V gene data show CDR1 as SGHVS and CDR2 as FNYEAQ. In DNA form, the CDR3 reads TGTGCCAGCAGCTTAAGCGGGACAGGGCGCAATGAGCAGTTCTTC. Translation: CASSLSGTGRNEQFF.

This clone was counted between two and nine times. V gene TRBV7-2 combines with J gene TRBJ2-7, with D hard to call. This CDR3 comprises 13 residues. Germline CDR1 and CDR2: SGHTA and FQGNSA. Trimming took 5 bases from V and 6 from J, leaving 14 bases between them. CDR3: CASSLLGDSEQYF. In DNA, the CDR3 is TGTGCCAGCAGCCTCCTTGGGGATAGCGAGCAGTACTTC.

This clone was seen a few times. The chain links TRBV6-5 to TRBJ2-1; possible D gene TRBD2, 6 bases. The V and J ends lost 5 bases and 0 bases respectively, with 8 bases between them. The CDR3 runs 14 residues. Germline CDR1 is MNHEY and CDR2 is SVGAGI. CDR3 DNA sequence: TGTGCCAGCAGTCGGACTACCTCCTACAATGAGCAGTTCTTC. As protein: CASSRTTSYNEQFF.